This T cell receptor (beta chain) derives from a study of T cells in Graves' hyperthyroidism and ophthalmopathy (dated by TCRdb to about 2019). Some background on the complete study: Peripheral blood was sampled at the time of initial diagnosis, prior to any treatment. In addition, the study compared T-cell repertoires in thyroid tissue and in blood from several Graves' hyperthyroidism patients. Following sampling, methimazole starting at 30 mg daily was given to hyperthyroidism patients, and high-dose intravenous methylprednisolone was given to ophthalmopathy patients. A discovery cohort of fewer than 110 patients, approximately 44 with Graves' ophthalmopathy and approximately 55 with stable Graves' hyperthyroidism, was used to find distinguishing TCR V-J signatures. The 95 to 100 discovery patients were divided at random into training and test sets in a 7:3 ratio. Whether ophthalmopathy could be predicted prospectively was tested in an independent validation cohort made up of some 20 hyperthyroidism patients plus 17 patients who later progressed to ophthalmopathy. The paper describes TCR Vbeta CDR3 sequencing of 135 peripheral blood samples, made up of about 40 ophthalmopathy patients, 70 to 75 hyperthyroidism patients and some 17 progressor patients.

Graves' hyperthyroidism was defined as stable when no progression to ophthalmopathy occurred over 18 months of follow-up. Hyperthyroidism patients were newly diagnosed, had a disease duration of under 2 months, and were aged 18 to 65 years. Any patient with an uncontrolled infection, another autoimmune disease, pregnancy or lactation was excluded. Diagnoses were established on the basis of clinical symptoms, serum thyroxine and TRAb, thyroid ultrasound, and orbital computed tomography. PBMCs were isolated from more than 8 ml of fresh peripheral blood by Ficoll-Paque density gradient centrifugation. Total RNA was extracted with Trizol reagent, and quality was checked on an Agilent 2100 Bioanalyzer. The sample holds a few counts of this clonotype. Its antigen is unknown. Per-base qualities were not stored, and no clone one base away is much larger. The TCR beta CDR3 regions were amplified from RNA transcripts. The first round of RT-PCR for the TCR CDR3 was performed with the HTBI primer set and the Qiagen OneStep RT-PCR kit. Libraries were constructed in a second round of multiplex PCR, after which size selection and purification were carried out. Libraries were sequenced paired-end with 100 bp reads on an Illumina HiSeq2000. The source study handled its data this way. SOAPnuke was used to process the raw data, with reads discarded if the reads contained adapters or uncalled bases, had a mean Phred below 15, or lacked an exact constant-primer or identifier match. High-quality paired reads were merged with COPE v1.2.5, and unique nucleotide sequences were defined as clonotypes. MiTCR v1.1 was used to align clonotypes to the IMGT TRBV, TRBD and TRBJ reference segments. Analysis was restricted to V-J combinations with a frequency above 0.0001, which covered roughly 99% of repertoires. A TCS score was defined as the ratio between F50 (clonal expansion) and ExV (chaos), using BLOSUM62-based TCRdist between CDR3 peptides within each V-J. Welch's t-statistics and random forest reduced around 550 V-J features to around 14, which were used in a naive Bayes classifier (R e1071). TCRdb handled the public reads itself, with Q25 trimming in fastp and clone calling in MiXCR, and kept productive beta chains. Each entry merges the rows of one CDR3 protein and shows their most common DNA and genes. TCRdb assigned the V and J calls; the authors' analysis was not used. This sample is represented by a few hundred thousand distinct CDR3 sequences; roughly an eighth of them were singletons. Less than 20% of the sample comes from the top ten.

Overall results and qualifications from the work: No statistical method was used to set the sample size in advance, and investigators knew the group allocation. In validation, progression to ophthalmopathy was predicted by the model with about 70% sensitivity and 72% to 85% specificity, a median of approximately 6.5 months before onset. Most expanded thyroid clonotypes (frequency above 0.001) were also detected in blood, a finding suggesting that blood repertoires may reflect thyroid immune responses. Ophthalmopathy was separated from stable hyperthyroidism by a 13 V-J signature model, with over 85% sensitivity and 81% to 82% specificity obtained in cross-validation and 80%/75% obtained in testing.

The CDR3 runs 16 amino acids, cysteine and phenylalanine included. CDR3 DNA is the only sequence kept; it has 48 bases, read in frame from the first base. Trimming removed 1 base from V and 6 bases from J; the gene matches leave 11 bases unexplained. According to the germline V gene, CDR1 reads MNHNS and CDR2 reads SASEGT. The sequence was obtained from a woman between 18 and 29 years old with Graves' hyperthyroidism. The specimen sequenced was blood. Here the chain combines TRBV6-1 and TRBJ1-2; TRBD1 lines up with 7 middle nucleotides. The DNA reads as follows: TGTGCCAGCAGTGAAGTAGGTAGGGGGCTCAGACATGGCTACACCTTC. Its coded protein is CASSEVGRGLRHGYTF.